A selection of T cell receptor beta chains follows, all from one sample in a study of blood T cell repertoires in COVID-19. The protocol was immunoSEQ multiplex PCR, while the TCRdb copy is restricted to in-frame clones and leaves out a portion. The sample records 65,000 to 90,000 clones, over 75% being singletons. The sequencing sample was made of peripheral blood. All receptors derive from a human donor in a cohort sampled during active COVID-19. CDR3s include the opening cysteine and the closing phenylalanine or tryptophan. The D gene is left open where the match is weak. Some rows have no size entry. The others give once, few or many, or a class for an expanded clone.

V,J,size,D,CDR3,DNA
TRBV11-2,TRBJ2-2,-,-,CASREVFRGLTGELFF,TGTGCCAGCAGGGAGGTGTTCCGAGGGTTGACCGGGGAGCTGTTTTTT
TRBV5-4,TRBJ1-1,-,-,CASSLGAGLNTEAFF,TGTGCCAGCAGCTTGGGGGCGGGTCTGAACACTGAAGCTTTCTTT
TRBV6-5,TRBJ2-5,-,-,CASRANSETQYF,TGTGCCAGCAGAGCAAATTCGGAGACCCAGTACTTC
TRBV2,TRBJ2-3,-,TRBD2,CASSDSGGGTDTQYF,TGTGCCAGCAGTGACAGTGGGGGGGGAACAGATACGCAGTATTTT
TRBV3-1/TRBV3-2,TRBJ2-2,-,TRBD1,CASSRAGGHGELFF,TGTGCCAGCAGTCGAGCAGGGGGCCACGGGGAGCTGTTTTTT
TRBV2,TRBJ2-5,-,-,CASSEGLVQETQYF,TGTGCCAGCAGTGAAGGCCTGGTCCAGGAGACCCAGTACTTC
TRBV29-1,TRBJ2-2,-,TRBD2,CSVGTINTGELFF,TGCAGCGTCGGGACTATTAACACCGGGGAGCTGTTTTTT
TRBV6-6,TRBJ1-2,-,TRBD1,CASSPPTGDGYTF,TGTGCCAGCAGTCCTCCGACAGGGGATGGCTACACCTTC
TRBV4-1,TRBJ2-1,-,TRBD2,CASSEGLAGGEQFF,TGCGCCAGCAGCGAGGGACTAGCGGGTGGCGAGCAGTTCTTC
TRBV9,TRBJ2-3,-,TRBD1,CASSVEGAGNTQYF,TGTGCCAGCAGCGTAGAGGGGGCTGGTAATACGCAGTATTTT
TRBV19,TRBJ2-7,-,TRBD1,CASSKRGQGSDEQYF,TGTGCCAGTAGTAAGAGGGGACAGGGGAGTGACGAGCAGTACTTC
TRBV19,TRBJ1-5,-,-,CASSRRGNQPQHF,TGTGCCAGTAGTAGGAGGGGTAATCAGCCCCAGCATTTT
TRBV9,TRBJ1-4,-,-,CASSVVLGESATNEKLFF,TGTGCCAGCAGCGTAGTGCTCGGGGAGTCGGCGACTAATGAAAAACTGTTTTTT
TRBV15,TRBJ2-2,-,-,CATSGWTEGGELFF,TGTGCCACCAGCGGCTGGACAGAAGGCGGGGAGCTGTTTTTT
TRBV19,TRBJ1-2,-,-,CASSMADRDRYNYGYTF,TGTGCCAGTAGTATGGCCGACAGAGATCGATATAACTATGGCTACACCTTC
TRBV5-1,TRBJ2-3,-,TRBD2,CASSQPGLETDTQYF,TGCGCCAGCAGCCAACCGGGACTAGAAACAGATACGCAGTATTTT
TRBV19,TRBJ2-4,-,-,CATSAAQGFGIQYF,TGTGCCACCAGCGCTGCTCAGGGGTTCGGCATTCAGTACTTC
TRBV30,TRBJ2-1,few,TRBD2,CAWSVAGGSYNEQFF,TGTGCCTGGAGCGTAGCGGGAGGATCCTACAATGAGCAGTTCTTC
TRBV20-1,TRBJ2-2,-,TRBD2,CSASSRGGTTGELFF,TGCAGTGCTAGTTCGCGGGGGGGCACCACCGGGGAGCTGTTTTTT
TRBV13,TRBJ1-5,-,-,CASSLTRSQPQHF,TGTGCCAGCAGCTTAACGAGGTCTCAGCCCCAGCATTTT
TRBV30,TRBJ2-2,-,-,CAWSVHFGELFF,TGTGCCTGGAGTGTACATTTCGGGGAGCTGTTTTTT
TRBV4-3,TRBJ1-5,few,TRBD1,CASSPDRESNQPQHF,TGCGCCAGCAGCCCGGACAGGGAGAGCAATCAGCCCCAGCATTTT
TRBV3-1/TRBV3-2,TRBJ1-1,-,TRBD1,CASSQRQGDTEAFF,TGTGCCAGCAGCCAGAGACAGGGGGACACTGAAGCTTTCTTT
TRBV20-1,TRBJ1-2,-,-,CSALGLGYTF,TGCAGTGCCCTCGGTTTGGGCTACACCTTC
TRBV7-8,TRBJ2-3,-,-,CASSLVRRGWTDTQYF,TGTGCCAGCAGCTTAGTTCGCCGGGGTTGGACAGATACGCAGTATTTT
TRBV19,TRBJ2-7,-,TRBD2,CASSTIAGDEQYF,TGTGCCAGTAGTACCATAGCGGGGGACGAGCAGTACTTC
TRBV5-4,TRBJ2-1,-,TRBD2,CASSPQTSGRYNEQFF,TGTGCCAGCAGCCCCCAGACTAGCGGGAGATACAATGAGCAGTTCTTC
TRBV6-5,TRBJ2-1,-,-,CASRISSYNEQFF,TGTGCCAGCAGGATCAGCTCCTACAATGAGCAGTTCTTC
TRBV4-2,TRBJ1-2,-,-,CASSQEGQGYGYTF,TGTGCCAGCAGCCAAGAAGGGCAGGGCTATGGCTACACCTTC
TRBV4-1,TRBJ2-2,-,TRBD2,CASGSGGHTGELFF,TGCGCCAGCGGCAGCGGGGGACACACCGGGGAGCTGTTTTTT
TRBV7-2,TRBJ2-2,-,-,CASRPDRNTGELFF,TGTGCCAGCAGACCCGACAGAAACACCGGGGAGCTGTTTTTT
TRBV11-2,TRBJ2-2,-,TRBD2,CASSPRLAGAGELFF,TGTGCCAGCAGCCCCCGACTAGCGGGAGCCGGGGAGCTGTTTTTT
TRBV25-1,TRBJ2-3,-,-,CASSGVSVVGTDTQYF,TGTGCCAGCAGTGGAGTTTCGGTTGTGGGCACAGATACGCAGTATTTT
TRBV12-3/TRBV12-4,TRBJ2-1,few,-,CASSLWRAQKFF,TGTGCCAGCAGTTTATGGAGGGCGCAAAAGTTCTTC
TRBV6-2/TRBV6-3,TRBJ2-7,-,TRBD1,CASSYPDRGLIEQYF,TGTGCCAGCAGTTACCCGGACAGGGGGTTAATCGAGCAGTACTTC
TRBV30,TRBJ2-1,-,TRBD2,CAWSAPPSGRGDKQFF,TGTGCCTGGAGTGCCCCCCCCAGCGGGAGAGGCGATAAGCAGTTCTTC
TRBV6-5,TRBJ2-7,-,-,CASSPAREGEQYF,TGTGCCAGCAGTCCCGCCAGGGAAGGCGAGCAGTACTTC
TRBV5-1,TRBJ2-5,-,TRBD2,CASSLELASGRAGQETQYF,TGCGCCAGCAGCTTGGAATTGGCTAGCGGGAGGGCCGGCCAAGAGACCCAGTACTTC
TRBV27,TRBJ2-1,-,TRBD2,CASSPGLADNEQFF,TGTGCCAGCAGTCCGGGACTAGCGGACAATGAGCAGTTCTTC
TRBV5-6,TRBJ2-1,-,TRBD2,CASSLDIATSGLAYNEQFF,TGTGCCAGCAGCTTGGATATAGCGACTAGCGGGTTGGCCTACAATGAGCAGTTCTTC
TRBV7-3,TRBJ1-1,-,-,CASSPRASANTEAFF,TGTGCCAGCAGCCCTAGAGCGTCGGCGAACACTGAAGCTTTCTTT
TRBV2,TRBJ2-3,-,-,CASRIGDTQYF,TGTGCCAGCAGAATCGGGGATACGCAGTATTTT
TRBV19,TRBJ2-1,-,TRBD2,CASSISPGTSGEDNEQFF,TGTGCCAGTAGTATATCACCCGGGACTAGCGGGGAGGACAATGAGCAGTTCTTC
TRBV10-2,TRBJ2-2,few,TRBD2,CASSESAGAMSFTGELFF,TGCGCCAGCAGTGAGTCGGCGGGAGCGATGTCTTTCACCGGGGAGCTGTTTTTT
TRBV11-3,TRBJ2-7,-,-,CASSLEQGYEQYF,TGTGCCAGCAGCTTAGAACAGGGATACGAGCAGTACTTC
TRBV2,TRBJ2-2,-,-,CASSDLSASEFTNTGELFF,TGTGCCAGCAGTGATTTAAGCGCTAGCGAATTTACGAACACCGGGGAGCTGTTTTTT